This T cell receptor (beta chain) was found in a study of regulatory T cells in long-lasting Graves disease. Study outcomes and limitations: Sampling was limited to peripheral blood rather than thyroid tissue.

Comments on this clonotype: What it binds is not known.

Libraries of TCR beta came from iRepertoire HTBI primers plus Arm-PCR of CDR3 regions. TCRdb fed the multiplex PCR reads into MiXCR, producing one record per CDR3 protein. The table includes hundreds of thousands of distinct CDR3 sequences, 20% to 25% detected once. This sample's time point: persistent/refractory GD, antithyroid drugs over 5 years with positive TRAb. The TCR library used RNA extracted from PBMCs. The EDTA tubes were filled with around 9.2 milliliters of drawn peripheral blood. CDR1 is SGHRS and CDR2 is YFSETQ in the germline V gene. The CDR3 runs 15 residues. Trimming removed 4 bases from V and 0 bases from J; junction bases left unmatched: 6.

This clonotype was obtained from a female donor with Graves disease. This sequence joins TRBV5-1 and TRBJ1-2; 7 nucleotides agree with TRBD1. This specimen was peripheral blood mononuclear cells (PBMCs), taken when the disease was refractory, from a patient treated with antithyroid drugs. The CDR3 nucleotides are TGCGCCAGCAGCGGGGGGGACAGTTCTAACTATGGCTACACCTTC. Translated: CASSGGDSSNYGYTF.